Below are 27 T cell receptor beta chains sequenced from a single sample in a study of blood T cell repertoires in COVID-19. Data came from immunoSEQ multiplex PCR; TCRdb stores just in-frame clones and leaves some out. The data contain some 130,000 clones, roughly nine tenths of them singletons. The specimen was peripheral blood. The receptors derive from a man in his sixties with COVID-19, enrolled during active disease.

The chain's CDR3 is CASSNSGNTGELFF. CDR3 sequence (DNA): TGTGCCAGCAGCAATAGCGGGAACACCGGGGAGCTGTTTTTT. The genes are TRBV21-1 and TRBJ2-2; TRBD2, as called in the table, went unchecked against the DNA. TRBV21-1 is a recognized pseudogene. This CDR3 has 14 amino acids.

The rearrangement uses TRBV7-9 and TRBJ2-1, with 7 bases identical to TRBD1. The junction had 6 bases not matched to a gene; V was cut back by 3 bases and J by 1 base. The CDR3 contains 16 residues. Germline V CDR1 and CDR2: SEHNR, FQNEAQ (reference sequence). In DNA, the CDR3 is TGTGCCAGCAGCTTGGTAGGGGGCTATTCCTACAATGAGCAGTTCTTC. Its translation: CASSLVGGYSYNEQFF. Variable domain in full (rest from reference TRBV7-9 and TRBJ2-1): DTGVSQNPRHKITKRGQNVTFRCDPISEHNRLYWYRQTLGQGPEFLTYFQNEAQLEKSRLLSDRFSAERPKGSFSTLEIQRTEQGDSAMYLCASSLVGGYSYNEQFFGPGTRLTVL.

V gene TRBV19 combines with J gene TRBJ2-7; D not certain. Germline V CDR1 and CDR2: LNHDA, SQIVND (reference sequence). V shed 8 bases and J shed 3 bases, with 17 bases lying between them. This CDR3 has 14 amino acids. CDR3 nucleotide sequence: TGTGCCAGTTCCTCCCAGAGAGGTGGCTACGAGCAGTACTTC. Its protein is CASSSQRGGYEQYF.

CDR3 sequence reads: CASRGGASTNEKLFF. CDR3 in DNA: TGTGCCAGCAGGGGGGGGGCTTCAACTAATGAAAAACTGTTTTTT. The rearrangement joins TRBV6-5 to TRBJ1-4; D possibly corresponds to TRBD1 (6 bases). The CDR3 sequence is 15 residues long. The germline V gene has CDR1 MNHEY and CDR2 SVGAGI. V was pared by 6 bases and J by 0 bases, with 11 bases between.

This clone was seen more than once but under ten times. Other DNA sequences in this specimen translate into the identical CDR3. V and J are TRBV4-3 and TRBJ1-5; D ambiguous. Germline lookup yields CDR1 LGHNA and CDR2 YSLEER. The CDR3 has 15 amino acids. Trimming took off 4 bases at V and 2 bases at J, with 12 bases between the two ends. CDR3 loop: CASSPELYGNQPQHF. CDR3 DNA: TGCGCCAGCAGCCCAGAACTCTACGGCAATCAGCCCCAGCATTTT.

The chain recombines TRBV5-1 with TRBJ2-5; 9 bases align to TRBD1. The CDR3 has 14 amino acids. Germline V gives CDR1 SGHRS, CDR2 YFSETQ. V was clipped by 6 bases and J by 4 bases; unmatched bases: 7. DNA of the CDR3: TGCGCCAGCACTTCGACAGGGGGAGCAGAGACCCAGTACTTC. Translated: CASTSTGGAETQYF.

This rearrangement joins TRBV5-1 to TRBJ1-4; the match to TRBD1 covers 12 bases. Per germline, CDR1 SGHRS and CDR2 YFSETQ. CDR3 length: 16 amino acids. After removal of 2 bases from V and 7 bases from J, the junction contained 6 bases not matched to a gene. This CDR3 reads CASSFGTGGRGEKLFF. CDR3 coding DNA: TGCGCCAGCAGCTTCGGGACAGGGGGCCGGGGTGAAAAACTGTTTTTT.

This sequence joins TRBV29-1 and TRBJ1-2; tentative D call: TRBD1 (6 bases). Trimming took 7 bases from V and 0 from J, leaving 21 bases between them. From germline, CDR1 is SQVTM and CDR2 ANQGSEA. The CDR3 contains 16 residues. CDR3 amino acids: CSARVTGTLPNYGYTF. CDR3 bases: TGCAGCGCCCGGGTAACCGGGACACTTCCTAACTATGGCTACACCTTC.

The chain uses TRBV11-3 and TRBJ2-1, with D uncertain. Per the germline V gene, CDR1 is SGHNT and CDR2 is YENEEA. The CDR3 runs to 15 residues. The ends were cut back, 2 bases at V and 0 bases at J, with 8 bases in the middle. In DNA, the CDR3 is TGTGCCAGCAGCTTAAAATCTTACTCCTACAATGAGCAGTTCTTC. Amino acid sequence: CASSLKSYSYNEQFF.

V and J are TRBV2 and TRBJ2-1, with 10 bases matching TRBD2. Germline V gene lookup returns CDR1 SNHLY and CDR2 FYNNEI. The junction had 4 bases not matched to a gene; V was cut back by 7 bases and J by 4 bases. The CDR3 runs to 14 residues. The CDR3 sequence is CASKRTSGYNEQFF. DNA of the CDR3: TGTGCCAGCAAAAGGACTAGCGGATACAATGAGCAGTTCTTC.

The chain combines TRBV4-2 with TRBJ2-7, with TRBD2 identical over 15 bases. CDR3 length: 18 residues. Per the germline V gene, CDR1 is LGHNA and CDR2 is YNFKEQ. J was trimmed by 3 bases and V by 1 base; bases with no gene match: 7. DNA of the CDR3: TGTGCCAGCAGCCAAGGCACGCCGGGACTAGCGGGAGGCTACGAGCAGTACTTC. Its translation: CASSQGTPGLAGGYEQYF.

The rearrangement links TRBV6-5 to TRBJ2-7, with D hard to call. CDR3 length: 11 residues. Germline CDR1 is MNHEY and CDR2 is SVGAGI. Trimming took off 4 bases at V and 2 bases at J, with 3 bases between the two ends. The CDR3 DNA is TGTGCCAGCAGTTCGGCCTACGAGCAGTACTTC. Translating it yields CASSSAYEQYF.

This chain joins TRBV14 and TRBJ2-2; unclear D gene. Germline lookup yields CDR1 SGHDN and CDR2 FVKESK. V was shortened by 2 bases and J by 4 bases, with 20 bases between the two germline ends. This CDR3 is built from 18 residues. The CDR3: CASSQPLFAPQFTGELFF. CDR3 nucleotides: TGTGCCAGCAGCCAACCGCTCTTTGCTCCACAATTCACCGGGGAGCTGTTTTTT.

The chain is built from TRBV30 and TRBJ2-4; 8 bases line up with TRBD1. J gave up 7 bases and V 0 bases, and 5 bases lay outside the gene matches. CDR3 size: 14 residues. From germline, CDR1 is GTSNPN and CDR2 SVGIG (reference sequence). CDR3 sequence reads: CAWSVVTGVNIQYF. In nucleotides, the CDR3 is TGTGCCTGGAGTGTAGTGACAGGGGTGAACATTCAGTACTTC. Full variable domain (remainder filled in from reference TRBV30 and TRBJ2-4): SQTIHQWPATLVQPVGSPLSLECTVEGTSNPNLYWYRQAAGRGLQLLFYSVGIGQISSEVPQNLSASRPQDRQFILSSKKLLLSDSGFYLCAWSVVTGVNIQYFGAGTRLSVL.

The chain couples TRBV29-1 to TRBJ2-3; TRBD1 is a possible D gene (6 bases). The CDR3 length is 14 residues. Germline V gene data show CDR1 as SQVTM and CDR2 as ANQGSEA. Deletions cut 5 bases from V and 3 bases from J, with 15 bases between. The CDR3 here is CSVPWQGSTDTQYF. The CDR3 DNA reads as TGCAGCGTTCCATGGCAGGGGTCGACAGATACGCAGTATTTT.

This chain's CDR3 is CASTLDRLNTGELFF. CDR3 coding DNA: TGCGCCAGCACCTTAGACAGATTAAACACCGGGGAGCTGTTTTTT. This sequence joins TRBV5-1 and TRBJ2-2; perhaps TRBD1 as D (5 bases). V lost 6 bases, J lost 2 bases, and 14 bases lay in between. The germline CDR1 and CDR2 sequences are SGHRS and YFSETQ. This CDR3 has 15 amino acids.

The CDR3 DNA follows: TGCGCCAGCAGCTTGGGGCCCAACTACGAGCAGTACTTC. Amino acids: CASSLGPNYEQYF. This chain links TRBV5-1 with TRBJ2-7; D ambiguous. Looked up from germline, CDR1 is SGHRS and CDR2 is YFSETQ. With 0 bases removed from V and 3 bases from J, the gap between germline ends came to 7 bases. There are 13 residues in the CDR3. Full variable domain (outside the CDR3, taken from reference TRBV5-1 and TRBJ2-7): KAGVTQTPRYLIKTRGQQVTLSCSPISGHRSVSWYQQTPGQGLQFLFEYFSETQRNKGNFPGRFSGRQFSNSRSEMNVSTLELGDSALYLCASSLGPNYEQYFGPGTRLTVT.

The chain is built from TRBV5-1 and TRBJ1-1, with D maybe TRBD1 (5 bases). Trimming took 3 bases from V and 3 from J, leaving 12 bases between them. Germline V gene lookup returns CDR1 SGHRS and CDR2 YFSETQ. CDR3 length equals 14 residues. The CDR3 spells CASSSSGPDTEAFF. DNA of the CDR3: TGCGCCAGCAGCTCATCAGGGCCCGACACTGAAGCTTTCTTT.

V is TRBV11-2 and J is TRBJ2-7, with D maybe TRBD1 (5 bases). The CDR3 extends over 11 amino acids. CDR1 and CDR2 (germline): SGHAT, FQNNGV. V shed 5 bases and J shed 5 bases, with 7 bases lying between them. The CDR3 protein is CASSPGNEQYF. DNA for the CDR3: TGTGCCAGCAGCCCAGGGAACGAGCAGTACTTC.

This clone was detected only once. The V call is TRBV5-1, the J call TRBJ2-5, with 7 positions matching TRBD2. This CDR3 region has 12 residues. Germline CDR1 and CDR2: SGHRS and YFSETQ. The junction had 3 bases not matched to a gene; V was cut back by 5 bases and J by 5 bases. The CDR3 DNA reads as TGCGCCAGCAGAGCGGGGCGGGAGACCCAGTACTTC. It codes for CASRAGRETQYF.

This clone was counted a few times. V usage is TRBV7-8 and J usage is TRBJ1-1; D gene ambiguous. The CDR3 sequence is 14 residues long. The V and J ends lost 2 bases and 1 base respectively, with 8 bases between them. Germline-derived CDR1 and CDR2 are SGHVS and FQNEAQ. CDR3 protein: CASSLIAGNTEAFF. Here the CDR3 DNA reads TGTGCCAGCAGCTTAATCGCGGGGAACACTGAAGCTTTCTTT.

The CDR3 DNA sequence: TGTGCCAGCAGACCAGCGGGGGGAGGGTACGAGCAGTACTTC. It encodes CASRPAGGGYEQYF. V usage is TRBV11-2 and J usage is TRBJ2-7; TRBD2 aligns across 9 bases. CDR1 and CDR2 from the germline V gene are SGHAT and FQNNGV. J lost 4 bases, V lost 6 bases, and 7 bases had no gene match. This CDR3 comprises 14 residues. Using reference TRBV11-2 and TRBJ2-7 for the parts outside the CDR3, the full variable domain is EAGVAQSPRYKIIEKRQSVAFWCNPISGHATLYWYQQILGQGPKLLIQFQNNGVVDDSQLPKDRFSAERLKGVDSTLKIQPAKLEDSAVYLCASRPAGGGYEQYFGPGTRLTVT.

This rearrangement joins TRBV5-4 to TRBJ1-2, with 7 positions matching TRBD1. V lost 3 bases and J lost 6; bases outside the gene matches: 11. Per germline, CDR1 SGHNT and CDR2 YYREEE (reference sequence). CDR3 size: 15 residues. As DNA, the CDR3 is TGTGCCAGCAGCTCCTTCCGACAGGGAAAGGATGGCTACACCTTC. The encoded protein is CASSSFRQGKDGYTF.

The chain carries TRBV7-3 and TRBJ2-1, with 7 bases fitting TRBD2. From germline, CDR1 is SGHTA and CDR2 FQGTGA. The CDR3 loop spans 15 amino acids. V gave up 5 bases and J gave up 4 bases; unmatched junction bases: 8. The DNA for the CDR3 is TGTGCCAGCAGCGAAACTAGCGCTCTATACAATGAGCAGTTCTTC. It yields the protein CASSETSALYNEQFF. The full variable domain, rest sourced from reference TRBV7-3 and TRBJ2-1, is GAGVSQTPSNKVTEKGKYVELRCDPISGHTALYWYRQSLGQGPEFLIYFQGTGAADDSGLPNDRFFAVRPEGSVSTLKIQRTERGDSAVYLCASSETSALYNEQFFGPGTRLTVL.

A remark on this clone: Other DNA sequences in this specimen translate into the identical CDR3. The chain joins TRBV7-9 to TRBJ1-4; TRBD1 matches 10 bases. Per the germline V gene, CDR1 is SEHNR and CDR2 is FQNEAQ (reference sequence). The ends lost 4 bases at V and 5 bases at J; junction bases unmatched: 1. The CDR3 spans 14 residues. The CDR3 protein is CASSSDRGNEKLFF. In DNA form, the CDR3 reads TGTGCCAGCAGCTCGGACAGGGGGAATGAAAAACTGTTTTTT.

This chain joins TRBV30 and TRBJ2-5, with TRBD1 matching over 8 bases. Germline-derived CDR1 and CDR2 are GTSNPN and SVGIG (reference sequence). The trim removed 2 bases at V and 2 bases at J, leaving 10 bases unmatched. The length of the CDR3 is 16 residues. The CDR3 nucleotides read TGTGCCTGGAGTATAAACACAGGGGGTAGACAAGAGACCCAGTACTTC. Its translation: CAWSINTGGRQETQYF.

The chain has TRBV19 and TRBJ1-1, with a possible D match to TRBD1 (5 bases). Germline CDR1 and CDR2: LNHDA and SQIVND (reference sequence). There are 17 residues in the CDR3. The germline V and J ends were trimmed by 6 bases and 1 base, with 21 bases remaining between them. CDR3 protein: CASRNRNTWGGNTEAFF. The CDR3 DNA follows: TGTGCCAGTAGGAACCGGAACACCTGGGGGGGGAACACTGAAGCTTTCTTT.